The entry that follows covers one T cell receptor (beta chain) sequence. It was with a sample-barcoded 5' primer and a J-beta primer mix that a second PCR of roughly 7 to 12 cycles was run. All cDNA molecules were each tagged by a template-switch adaptor with 12 random nucleotides. A single record per CDR3 protein comes from TCRdb applying MiXCR to the 5' RACE reads. The sample contains around 1,000,000 distinct CDR3 sequences, roughly a quarter of which appear only once. This CDR3 is 13 amino acids long. J lost 1 base, V lost 10 bases, and 6 bases had no gene match. CDR1 MDHEN and CDR2 SYDVKM come from the germline V gene. The sample belongs to a study of blood T cells in healthy people across ages. This same sample was also part of a study on T cells of mothers and their children.

The chain joins TRBV28 to TRBJ1-1; 7 bases are a match to TRBD1. The sequencing input was blood. The clonotype was recovered from a girl aged 2 to 10 in good health. The CDR3 spells CAILDRENTEAFF. CDR3 in DNA: TGTGCCATCTTAGACAGGGAGAACACTGAAGCTTTCTTT. The full variable domain, its missing parts supplied by reference TRBV28 and TRBJ1-1, is DVKVTQSSRYLVKRTGEKVFLECVQDMDHENMFWYRQDPGLGLRLIYFSYDVKMKEKGDIPEGYSVSREKKERFSLILESASTNQTSMYLCAILDRENTEAFFGQGTRLTVV.